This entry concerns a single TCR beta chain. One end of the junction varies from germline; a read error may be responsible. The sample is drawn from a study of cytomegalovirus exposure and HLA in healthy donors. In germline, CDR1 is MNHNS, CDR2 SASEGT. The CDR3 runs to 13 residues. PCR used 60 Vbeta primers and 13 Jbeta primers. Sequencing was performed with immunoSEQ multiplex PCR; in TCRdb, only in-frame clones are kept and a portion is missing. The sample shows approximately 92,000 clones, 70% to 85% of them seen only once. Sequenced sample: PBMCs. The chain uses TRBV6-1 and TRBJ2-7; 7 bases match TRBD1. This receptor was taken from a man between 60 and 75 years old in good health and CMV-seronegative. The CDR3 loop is CASSLPSEGARNF. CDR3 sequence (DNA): TGTGCCAGCAGTCTACCTTCCGAGGGGGCGAGGAACTTC.